The rows below give T cell receptor beta chains drawn from one sample of a study of Ad26.COV2.S vaccination and SARS-CoV-2 variants. Here immunoSEQ multiplex PCR was the method, and the copy in TCRdb shows in-frame clones only, minus some. The repertoire holds 300,000 to 350,000 clones, with approximately 86% as singletons. Sample: peripheral blood, taken in a trial of Ad26.COV2.S vaccine versus placebo. The source is a person aged 18-65 years who received the Ad26.COV2.S COVID-19 vaccine or a placebo. CDR3s include the opening cysteine and the closing phenylalanine or tryptophan. The D gene is left open where the match is weak. Rows give clone size only sometimes, using once, few, many, or a class for an expanded clone.

length	D	size	V	J	CDR3	DNA
12	.	.	TRBV5-6	TRBJ2-7	CASSLRTYEQYF	TGTGCCAGCAGCTTGAGGACGTACGAGCAGTACTTC
12	.	few	TRBV19	TRBJ1-2	CASSMANYGYTF	TGTGCCAGTAGTATGGCAAACTATGGCTACACCTTC
16	TRBD1	.	TRBV15	TRBJ1-6	CATSRDRRGTSSPLHF	TGTGCCACCAGCAGAGATCGCAGGGGGACCAGTTCACCCCTCCACTTT
14	TRBD1	once	TRBV29-1	TRBJ2-1	CSVAGQGAYNEQFF	TGCAGCGTTGCGGGACAGGGGGCTTACAATGAGCAGTTCTTC
14	.	few	TRBV12-2	TRBJ2-5	CASRLERGRETQYF	TGTGCAAGTCGCTTAGAAAGGGGCCGGGAGACCCAGTACTTC
13	.	.	TRBV27	TRBJ1-2	CASRLTGGYGYTF	TGTGCCAGCAGACTGACGGGGGGCTATGGCTACACCTTC
13	.	.	TRBV24-1	TRBJ1-1	CATSEQPNTEAFF	TGTGCCACCAGTGAACAGCCGAACACTGAAGCTTTCTTT
17	TRBD1	.	TRBV9	TRBJ2-1	CASSIRGTGLPGNEQFF	TGTGCCAGCAGCATTAGGGGGACAGGCCTCCCGGGCAATGAGCAGTTCTTC
13	.	.	TRBV5-1	TRBJ1-3	CASGPDSGNTIYF	TGCGCCAGCGGCCCTGACTCTGGAAACACCATATATTTT
15	TRBD1	.	TRBV7-8	TRBJ1-5	CASSHRGQSNQPQHF	TGTGCCAGCAGCCACAGGGGGCAAAGCAATCAGCCCCAGCATTTT
13	.	.	TRBV2	TRBJ1-1	CASSPQGFTEAFF	TGTGCCAGCAGTCCTCAGGGATTCACTGAAGCTTTCTTT
14	.	.	TRBV3-1/TRBV3-2	TRBJ2-5	CASSQAGSQETQYF	TGTGCCAGCAGCCAAGCCGGCAGCCAAGAGACCCAGTACTTC
19	.	.	TRBV9	TRBJ2-2	CASSAGIGGAVRNTGELFF	TGTGCCAGCAGCGCTGGGATTGGTGGGGCGGTTAGGAACACCGGGGAGCTGTTTTTT
15	.	.	TRBV6-4	TRBJ2-3	CASSDGASGTDTQYF	TGTGCCAGCAGTGACGGGGCTTCGGGCACAGATACGCAGTATTTT
15	TRBD2	many	TRBV5-1	TRBJ2-7	CASSESGGRSYEQYF	TGCGCCAGCAGCGAGAGCGGGGGGCGTTCCTACGAGCAGTACTTC
17	.	.	TRBV7-9	TRBJ2-5	CASSPLQGRGNQETQYF	TGTGCCAGCAGCCCATTACAGGGGAGGGGGAACCAAGAGACCCAGTACTTC
14	.	.	TRBV7-2	TRBJ1-4	CASRRTATNEKLFF	TGTGCCAGCAGGAGGACTGCAACTAATGAAAAACTGTTTTTT
14	.	.	TRBV11-2	TRBJ2-2	CASSLRGGTGELFF	TGTGCCAGCAGCTTACGAGGGGGCACCGGGGAGCTGTTTTTT
14	.	once	TRBV6-1	TRBJ2-7	CASSEVTGTYEQYF	TGTGCCAGCAGTGAAGTTACCGGGACCTACGAGCAGTACTTC
15	.	.	TRBV28	TRBJ1-2	CASSLGRAFNYGYTF	TGTGCCAGCAGTTTGGGCAGGGCCTTTAACTATGGCTACACCTTC
12	.	.	TRBV12-3/TRBV12-4	TRBJ1-3	CASSWTANTIYF	TGTGCCAGCAGTTGGACAGCAAACACCATATATTTT
15	.	.	TRBV14	TRBJ2-5	CASSPGGAYQETQYF	TGTGCCAGCAGCCCTGGGGGCGCGTACCAAGAGACCCAGTACTTC
16	.	.	TRBV11-3	TRBJ2-3	CASSSRPGGLADTQYF	TGTGCCAGCAGCTCAAGACCCGGGGGTTTGGCAGATACGCAGTATTTT
15	TRBD1	.	TRBV5-8	TRBJ2-2	CASSLGDRATGELFF	TGTGCCAGCAGCTTGGGGGACAGGGCCACCGGGGAGCTGTTTTTT
15	TRBD1	many	TRBV28	TRBJ1-1	CASSLHQGAGTEAFF	TGTGCCAGCAGTTTGCACCAGGGGGCCGGGACTGAAGCTTTCTTT
13	.	.	TRBV6-2/TRBV6-3	TRBJ2-2	CASSYLAWVSLFF	TGTGCCAGCAGTTACTTAGCCTGGGTTTCGCTGTTTTTT
13	.	.	TRBV11-3	TRBJ2-4	CASSLFDRNIQYF	TGTGCCAGCAGCTTATTCGACAGGAACATTCAGTACTTC
13	.	.	TRBV7-8	TRBJ2-4	CASSLVSSAIQYF	TGTGCCAGCAGCTTAGTTAGCTCGGCCATTCAGTACTTC
16	.	.	TRBV5-4	TRBJ2-5	CASSLEWGRGQETQYF	TGTGCCAGCAGCTTGGAATGGGGGCGGGGGCAAGAGACCCAGTACTTC
16	.	.	TRBV27	TRBJ2-1	CASRAPGDRTVNEQFF	TGTGCCAGTAGGGCCCCCGGCGACAGGACGGTCAATGAGCAGTTCTTC
14	.	.	TRBV19	TRBJ1-2	CASSIDRGLYGYTF	TGTGCCAGTAGTATAGATCGGGGCCTCTATGGCTACACCTTC
13	.	.	TRBV30	TRBJ1-6	CAWGDRGDSPLHF	TGTGCCTGGGGGGATAGGGGGGATTCACCCCTCCACTTT
15	TRBD1	.	TRBV25-1	TRBJ1-1	CASSADRGPFTEAFF	TGTGCCAGCAGTGCTGACAGGGGGCCGTTCACTGAAGCTTTCTTT
14	.	.	TRBV7-8	TRBJ1-1	CASSFSLSNTEAFF	TGTGCCAGCAGCTTTTCGCTCTCGAACACTGAAGCTTTCTTT
10	.	few	TRBV20-1	TRBJ2-7	CSAGNYEQYF	TGCAGTGCTGGGAACTACGAGCAGTACTTC